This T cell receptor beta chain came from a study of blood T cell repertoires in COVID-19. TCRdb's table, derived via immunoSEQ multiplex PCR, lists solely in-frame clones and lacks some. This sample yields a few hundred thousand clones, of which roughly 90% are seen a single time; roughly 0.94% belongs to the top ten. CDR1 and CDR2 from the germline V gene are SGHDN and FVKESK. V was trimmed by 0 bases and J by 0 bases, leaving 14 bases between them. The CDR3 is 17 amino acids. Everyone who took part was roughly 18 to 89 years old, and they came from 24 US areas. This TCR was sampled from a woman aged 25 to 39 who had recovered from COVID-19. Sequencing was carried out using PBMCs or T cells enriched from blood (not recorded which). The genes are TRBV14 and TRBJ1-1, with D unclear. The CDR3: CASSQDLTTRMNTEAFF. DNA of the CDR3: TGTGCCAGCAGCCAAGACTTAACGACTAGGATGAACACTGAAGCTTTCTTT.